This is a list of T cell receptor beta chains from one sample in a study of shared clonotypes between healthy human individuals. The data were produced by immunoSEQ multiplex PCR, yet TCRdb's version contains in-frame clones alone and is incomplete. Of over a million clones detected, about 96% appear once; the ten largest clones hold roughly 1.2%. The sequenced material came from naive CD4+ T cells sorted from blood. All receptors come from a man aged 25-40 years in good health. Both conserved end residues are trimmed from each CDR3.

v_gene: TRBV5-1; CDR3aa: ASSLRAAAGELF
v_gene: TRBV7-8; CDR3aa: ASSRSDPGIRNQPQH
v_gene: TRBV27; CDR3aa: ASSLFGGAATEAF
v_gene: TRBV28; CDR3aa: ASSAPAIRQY
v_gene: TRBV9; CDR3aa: ASSPLGNTGELF
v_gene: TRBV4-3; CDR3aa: ASSQEWRSYEQY
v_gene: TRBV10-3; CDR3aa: AIGRGPATNEKLF
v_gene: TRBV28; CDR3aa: ASSAPLAGGLGELF
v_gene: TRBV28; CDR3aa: ASSPGAIAYEQY
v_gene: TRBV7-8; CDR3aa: ASSLRGMGMNTEAF